The entry below describes one T cell receptor (beta chain). Deletions cut 6 bases from V and 7 bases from J, with 16 bases between. The length of the CDR3 is 12 residues. CDR1 is GTSNPN and CDR2 is SVGIG in the germline V gene (reference sequence). These data originate in a study of blood T cell repertoires in COVID-19. As for the study in general: Acute-phase and convalescent COVID-19 samples originated in the United States, Italy and Spain. PBMCs, B-cell-depleted T cells, or T cells were the source of the cDNA or gDNA that made up the material.

The data were produced by immunoSEQ multiplex PCR, yet TCRdb's version contains in-frame clones alone and is incomplete. The data show around 140,000 clones, more than 75% seen once. Input material: peripheral blood. The receptor was isolated from a man of 80 years or more with acute or convalescent COVID-19. The chain links TRBV30 to TRBJ2-7; D is perhaps TRBD1 (6 bases). The CDR3 DNA reads TGTGCCTGCAGAACAGGGTTTTGGGAGCAGTACTTC. Protein sequence: CACRTGFWEQYF.